The clone carrying this TCR beta chain was detected once. The record originates from a study of cytomegalovirus exposure and HLA in healthy donors. This CDR3 region has 16 residues. After removal of 3 bases from V and 5 bases from J, the junction contained 11 bases not matched to a gene. Germline V CDR1 and CDR2: MNHNS, SASEGT. Repertoires were generated with immunoSEQ multiplex PCR, while TCRdb's copy carries only in-frame clones and drops some. The data hold hundreds of thousands of clones, with roughly 88% observed a single time. The chain recombines TRBV6-1 with TRBJ2-5; 8 bases match TRBD1. The sequenced sample consisted of PBMCs. The sequence was obtained from a woman younger than 35 in good health and CMV-seronegative. The DNA of the CDR3 is TGTGCCAGCAGTGAGTCGATTGGACAGGGCTCCGAGACCCAGTACTTC. This encodes CASSESIGQGSETQYF.